Shown below are 10 T cell receptor beta chains from a single sample sequenced in a study of blood T cell repertoires in COVID-19. The method was immunoSEQ multiplex PCR; TCRdb's version includes in-frame clones alone and lacks a portion of them. The data contain fewer than 350,000 clones, approximately 88% of them singletons. The sample consisted of peripheral blood. These receptors all stem from a man aged 30-40 years with COVID-19, enrolled during active disease.

The genes are TRBV6-1 and TRBJ2-1; 8 bases fit TRBD2. The length of the CDR3 is 16 residues. Germline values: CDR1 MNHNS, CDR2 SASEGT. Trimming took 4 bases from V and 6 from J; bases not matched to a gene: 11. The CDR3 bases are TGTGCCAGCAGTGGCGATCTAGCGGGCCCACCCAATGAGCAGTTCTTC. Its protein product is CASSGDLAGPPNEQFF.

The chain couples TRBV15 to TRBJ2-7; TRBD1 is a possible D gene (8 bases). CDR3 size: 15 residues. Germline values: CDR1 LNHNV, CDR2 YYDKDF (reference sequence). Deletions cut 6 bases from V and 2 bases from J, with 17 bases between. CDR3 DNA sequence: TGTGCCACCAGTATTGGACAGGGAGGGCCCTACGAGCAGTACTTC. Its protein is CATSIGQGGPYEQYF. The whole variable domain, filled in from reference TRBV15 and TRBJ2-7, reads DAMVIQNPRYQVTQFGKPVTLSCSQTLNHNVMYWYQQKSSQAPKLLFHYYDKDFNNEADTPDNFQSRRPNTSFCFLDIRSPGLGDTAMYLCATSIGQGGPYEQYFGPGTRLTVT.

This chain uses TRBV6-5 with TRBJ1-2; TRBD1 might be the D (5 bases). Germline V gene data show CDR1 as MNHEY and CDR2 as SVGAGI. Trimming cost V 3 bases and J 5 bases, with 10 bases left between them. This CDR3 has 13 residues. The CDR3 loop is CASSYGGIYGYTF. In DNA form, the CDR3 reads TGTGCCAGCAGTTATGGGGGGATTTATGGCTACACCTTC.

The chain links TRBV9 to TRBJ1-2; 8 nucleotides line up with TRBD1. CDR3 length: 16 residues. V lost 0 bases and J lost 7; bases outside the gene matches: 11. Germline CDR1 is SGDLS and CDR2 is YYNGEE. The CDR3 reads CASSVDPTGDRGGYTF. The CDR3 bases are TGTGCCAGCAGCGTAGATCCGACAGGGGATCGGGGTGGCTACACCTTC.

Only one count was recorded for this clone. The rearrangement links TRBV5-4 to TRBJ1-2, with D perhaps matching TRBD1 (6 bases). Trimming took off 2 bases at V and 4 bases at J, with 12 bases between the two ends. Per germline, CDR1 SGHNT and CDR2 YYREEE (reference sequence). The length of the CDR3 is 14 residues. The CDR3 protein is CASSFRQDSYGYTF. The DNA of the CDR3 is TGTGCCAGCAGCTTCCGACAGGACAGCTATGGCTACACCTTC.

The V and J genes are TRBV3-1 (or the pseudogene TRBV3-2) and TRBJ1-4, with unresolved D. This CDR3 contains 15 residues. The germline V gene encodes CDR1 LGHDT and CDR2 YNNKEL (reference sequence). Trimming removed 0 bases at V and 11 bases at J, with 16 bases between. The CDR3 coding sequence is TGTGCCAGCAGCCAAGAACACAGTGCCGTATCTAAACTGTTTTTT. This codes for CASSQEHSAVSKLFF.

The chain combines TRBV7-3 with TRBJ2-1; 7 nucleotides match TRBD2. Germline V CDR1 and CDR2: SGHTA, FQGTGA. CDR3 length: 17 residues. The V gene end was trimmed by 1 base and the J gene end by 3 bases; junction bases not matched to a gene: 9. CDR3 loop: CASSLNGGTQFYNEQFF. In DNA form, the CDR3 reads TGTGCCAGCAGCTTAAACGGGGGGACCCAATTCTACAATGAGCAGTTCTTC.

V usage is TRBV5-1 and J usage is TRBJ1-1; D is perhaps TRBD1 (6 bases). The V and J ends lost 3 bases and 3 bases respectively, with 15 bases between them. From germline, CDR1 is SGHRS and CDR2 YFSETQ. The length of the CDR3 is 15 residues. DNA for the CDR3: TGCGCCAGCAGCTGGGGGCAGGGAACGGACACTGAAGCTTTCTTT. Protein: CASSWGQGTDTEAFF.

This clone was seen only once. The J gene is TRBJ1-2, the V gene TRBV6-5; D is undetermined. The CDR3 contains 12 residues. Germline CDR1 reads MNHEY; CDR2 reads SVGAGI. Trimming stripped 11 bases from V and 1 base from J, with 11 bases between. CDR3 sequence (DNA): TGTGCCGCTGCCGGGGATAACTATGGCTACACCTTC. Translation: CAAAGDNYGYTF.

Here the CDR3 reads CASSLSGGQETQYF. CDR3 nucleotide sequence: TGTGCCAGCAGCTTATCGGGGGGCCAAGAGACCCAGTACTTC. This chain connects TRBV7-9 to TRBJ2-5; 7 bases fit TRBD2. CDR1 SEHNR and CDR2 FQNEAQ come from the germline V gene (reference sequence). CDR3 length equals 14 residues. V shed 2 bases and J 1 base; nucleotides not matched to a gene: 1.